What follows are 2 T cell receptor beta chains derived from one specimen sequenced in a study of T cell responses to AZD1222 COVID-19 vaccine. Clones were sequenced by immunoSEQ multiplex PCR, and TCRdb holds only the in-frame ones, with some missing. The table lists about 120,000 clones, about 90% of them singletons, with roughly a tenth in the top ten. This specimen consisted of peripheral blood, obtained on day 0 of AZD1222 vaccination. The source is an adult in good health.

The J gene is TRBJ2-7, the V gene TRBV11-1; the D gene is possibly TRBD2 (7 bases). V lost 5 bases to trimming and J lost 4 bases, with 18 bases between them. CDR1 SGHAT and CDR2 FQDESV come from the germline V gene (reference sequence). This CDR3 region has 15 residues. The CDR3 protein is CASSLRGGGPYEQYF. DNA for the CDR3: TGTGCCAGCAGCCTACGCGGCGGGGGCCCATACGAGCAGTACTTC.

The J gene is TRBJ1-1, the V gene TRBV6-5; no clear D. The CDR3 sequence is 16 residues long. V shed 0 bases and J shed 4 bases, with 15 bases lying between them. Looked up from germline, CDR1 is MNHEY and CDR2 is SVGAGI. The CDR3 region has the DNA TGTGCCAGCAGTTACTCGGGAGGGTCAGGTTTCACTGAAGCTTTCTTT. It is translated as CASSYSGGSGFTEAFF.